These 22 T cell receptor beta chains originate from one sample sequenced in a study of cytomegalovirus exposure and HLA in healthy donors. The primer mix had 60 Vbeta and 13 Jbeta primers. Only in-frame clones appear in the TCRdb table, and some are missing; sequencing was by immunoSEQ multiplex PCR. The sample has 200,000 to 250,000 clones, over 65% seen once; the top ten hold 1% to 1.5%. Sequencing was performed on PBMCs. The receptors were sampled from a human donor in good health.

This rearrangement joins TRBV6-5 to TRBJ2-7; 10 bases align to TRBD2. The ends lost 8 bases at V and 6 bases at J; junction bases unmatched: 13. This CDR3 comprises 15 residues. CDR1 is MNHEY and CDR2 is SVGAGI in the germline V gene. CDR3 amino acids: CASRGASGGASEQYF. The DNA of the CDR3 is TGTGCCAGCCGGGGGGCTAGCGGGGGCGCCAGCGAGCAGTACTTC.

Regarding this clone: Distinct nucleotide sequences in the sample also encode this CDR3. The CDR3 DNA sequence: TGTGCCAGTAGTATACGGCAGGGGTCCTACGAGCAGTACTTC. It codes for CASSIRQGSYEQYF. The chain has TRBV19 and TRBJ2-7; D may be TRBD1 (6 bases). The germline V and J ends were trimmed by 2 bases and 1 base, with 9 bases remaining between them. CDR1 is LNHDA, CDR2 SQIVND, per germline (reference sequence). This CDR3 is built from 14 residues. Filled out from reference TRBV19 and TRBJ2-7, the complete variable domain reads DGGITQSPKYLFRKEGQNVTLSCEQNLNHDAMYWYRQDPGQGLRLIYYSQIVNDFQKGDIAEGYSVSREKKESFPLTVTSAQKNPTAFYLCASSIRQGSYEQYFGPGTRLTVT.

In nucleotides, the CDR3 is TGTGCCAGCAGCTTGGAAACGGGACTAGCAATTTTCTACAATGAGCAGTTCTTC. Its protein product is CASSLETGLAIFYNEQFF. The rearrangement links TRBV11-2 to TRBJ2-1, with 9 nucleotides matching TRBD2. Losses at the gene ends were 3 bases for V and 3 bases for J; bases not matched to a gene: 12. The CDR3 extends over 18 amino acids. Germline V gene data show CDR1 as SGHAT and CDR2 as FQNNGV.

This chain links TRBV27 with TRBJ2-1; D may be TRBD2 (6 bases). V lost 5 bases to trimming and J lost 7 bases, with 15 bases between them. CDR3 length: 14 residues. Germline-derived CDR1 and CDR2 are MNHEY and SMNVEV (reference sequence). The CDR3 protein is CASSAGTAWNEQFF. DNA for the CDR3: TGTGCCAGCAGTGCCGGGACTGCATGGAATGAGCAGTTCTTC.

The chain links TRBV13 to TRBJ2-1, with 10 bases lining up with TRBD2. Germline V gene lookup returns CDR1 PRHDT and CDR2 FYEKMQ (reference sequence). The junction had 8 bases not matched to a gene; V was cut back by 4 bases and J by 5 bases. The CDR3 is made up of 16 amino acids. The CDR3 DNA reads TGTGCCAGCAGCTCATTCAGCGGGAGGGGGCACAATGAGCAGTTCTTC. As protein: CASSSFSGRGHNEQFF.

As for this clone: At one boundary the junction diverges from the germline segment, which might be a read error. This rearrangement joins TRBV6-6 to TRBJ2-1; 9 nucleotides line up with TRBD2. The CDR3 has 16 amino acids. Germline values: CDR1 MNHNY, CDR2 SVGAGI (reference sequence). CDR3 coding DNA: TGTGCCAGCAGGAGATCGACTAGCGGAACCTACACTGAGCAGTTCTTC. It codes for CASRRSTSGTYTEQFF.

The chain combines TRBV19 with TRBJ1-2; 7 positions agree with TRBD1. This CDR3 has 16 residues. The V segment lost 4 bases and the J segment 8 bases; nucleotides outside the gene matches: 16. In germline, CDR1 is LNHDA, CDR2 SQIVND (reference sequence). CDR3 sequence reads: CASSTVGQALRRGYTF. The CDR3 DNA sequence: TGTGCCAGTAGTACCGTTGGACAGGCCTTAAGAAGGGGCTACACCTTC.

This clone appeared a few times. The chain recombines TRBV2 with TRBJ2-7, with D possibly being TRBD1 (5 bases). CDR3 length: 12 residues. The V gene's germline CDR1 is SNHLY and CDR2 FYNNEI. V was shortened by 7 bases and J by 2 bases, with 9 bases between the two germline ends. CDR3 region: CASNDRPYEQYF. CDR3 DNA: TGTGCCAGCAACGACAGACCCTACGAGCAGTACTTC. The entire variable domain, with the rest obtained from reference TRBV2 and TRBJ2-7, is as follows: EPEVTQTPSHQVTQMGQEVILRCVPISNHLYFYWYRQILGQKVEFLVSFYNNEISEKSEIFDDQFSVERPDGSNFTLKIRSTKLEDSAMYFCASNDRPYEQYFGPGTRLTVT.

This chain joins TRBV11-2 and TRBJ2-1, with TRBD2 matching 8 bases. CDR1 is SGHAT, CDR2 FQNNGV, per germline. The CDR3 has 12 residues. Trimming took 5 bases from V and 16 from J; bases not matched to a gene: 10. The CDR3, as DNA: TGTGCCAGCAGCAGACCTAGCGGGCAGGCCTTCTTC. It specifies CASSRPSGQAFF.

The DNA of the CDR3 is TGTGCCAGCAGCTTCCCGAGTCGGGACAGGGGGACTGGAAACACCATATATTTT. As protein: CASSFPSRDRGTGNTIYF. This chain uses TRBV7-8 with TRBJ1-3; 11 bases align to TRBD1. Germline-derived CDR1 and CDR2 are SGHVS and FQNEAQ. Unmatched junction bases numbered 9, after V lost 3 bases and J lost 2 bases. This CDR3 is built from 18 residues.

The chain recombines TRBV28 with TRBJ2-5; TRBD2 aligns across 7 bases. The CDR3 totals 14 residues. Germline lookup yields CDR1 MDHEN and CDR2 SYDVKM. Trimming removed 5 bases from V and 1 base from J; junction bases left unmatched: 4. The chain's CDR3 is CASSMGGTQETQYF. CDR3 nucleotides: TGTGCCAGCAGTATGGGGGGGACCCAAGAGACCCAGTACTTC.

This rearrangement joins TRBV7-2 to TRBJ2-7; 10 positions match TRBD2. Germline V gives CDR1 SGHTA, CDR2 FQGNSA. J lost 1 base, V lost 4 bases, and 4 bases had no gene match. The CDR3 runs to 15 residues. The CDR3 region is CASSSLAGASYEQYF. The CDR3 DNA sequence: TGTGCCAGCAGCTCTCTAGCGGGAGCATCCTACGAGCAGTACTTC. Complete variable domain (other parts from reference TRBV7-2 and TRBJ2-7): GAGVSQSPSNKVTEKGKDVELRCDPISGHTALYWYRQSLGQGLEFLIYFQGNSAPDKSGLPSDRFSAERTGGSVSTLTIQRTQQEDSAVYLCASSSLAGASYEQYFGPGTRLTVT.

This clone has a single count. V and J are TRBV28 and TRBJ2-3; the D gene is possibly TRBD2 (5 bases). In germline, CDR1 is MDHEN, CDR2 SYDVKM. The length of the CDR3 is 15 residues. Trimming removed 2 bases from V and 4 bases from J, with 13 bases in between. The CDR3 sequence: CASSLTAGGADTQYF. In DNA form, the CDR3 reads TGTGCCAGCAGTTTAACGGCCGGAGGCGCAGATACGCAGTATTTT.

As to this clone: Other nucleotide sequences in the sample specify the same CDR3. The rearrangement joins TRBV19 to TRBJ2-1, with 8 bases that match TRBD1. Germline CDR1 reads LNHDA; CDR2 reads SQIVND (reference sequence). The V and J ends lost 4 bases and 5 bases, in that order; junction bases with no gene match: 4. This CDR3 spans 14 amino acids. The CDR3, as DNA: TGTGCCAGTAGTAAGGGGACAGGCAACAATGAGCAGTTCTTC. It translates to CASSKGTGNNEQFF.

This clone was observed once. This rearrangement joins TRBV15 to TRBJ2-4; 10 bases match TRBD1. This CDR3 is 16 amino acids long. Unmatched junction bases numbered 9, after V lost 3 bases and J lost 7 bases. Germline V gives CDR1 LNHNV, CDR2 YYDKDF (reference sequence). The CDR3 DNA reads TGTGCCACCAGCAGGGCATTGGGACAGGGGCAGAACATTCAGTACTTC. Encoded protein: CATSRALGQGQNIQYF. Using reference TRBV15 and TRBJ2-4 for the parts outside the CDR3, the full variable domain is DAMVIQNPRYQVTQFGKPVTLSCSQTLNHNVMYWYQQKSSQAPKLLFHYYDKDFNNEADTPDNFQSRRPNTSFCFLDIRSPGLGDTAMYLCATSRALGQGQNIQYFGAGTRLSVL.

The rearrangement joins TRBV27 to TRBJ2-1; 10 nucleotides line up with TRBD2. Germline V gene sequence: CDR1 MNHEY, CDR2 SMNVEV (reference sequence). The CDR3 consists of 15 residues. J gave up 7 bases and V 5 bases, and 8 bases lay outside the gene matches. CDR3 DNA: TGTGCCAGCAGTCACCTAGCGGGAGTGGGAAATGAGCAGTTCTTC. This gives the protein CASSHLAGVGNEQFF.

The CDR3 sequence is CASSRGGSGLAGYEQYF. DNA of the CDR3: TGTGCCAGCAGTCGGGGCGGGTCGGGACTAGCGGGATACGAGCAGTACTTC. The chain couples TRBV28 to TRBJ2-7; 13 nucleotides line up with TRBD2. Trimming cost V 5 bases and J 4 bases; bases outside gene matches: 11. Germline CDR1 and CDR2: MDHEN and SYDVKM. The CDR3 is 17 residues long.

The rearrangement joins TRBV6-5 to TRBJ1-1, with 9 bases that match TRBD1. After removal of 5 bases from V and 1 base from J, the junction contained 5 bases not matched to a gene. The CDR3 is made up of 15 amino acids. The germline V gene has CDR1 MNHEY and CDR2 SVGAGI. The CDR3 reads CASSHPGQGNTEAFF. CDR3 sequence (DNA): TGTGCCAGCAGTCATCCGGGACAGGGGAACACTGAAGCTTTCTTT.

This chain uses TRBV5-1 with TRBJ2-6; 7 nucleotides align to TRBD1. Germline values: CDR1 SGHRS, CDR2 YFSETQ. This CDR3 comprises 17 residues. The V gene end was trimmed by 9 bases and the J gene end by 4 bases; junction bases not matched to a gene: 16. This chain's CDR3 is CANLDRSTLFGANVLTF. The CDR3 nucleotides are TGCGCCAACTTGGACAGGTCCACCCTCTTCGGGGCCAACGTCCTGACTTTC. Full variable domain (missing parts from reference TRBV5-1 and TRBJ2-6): KAGVTQTPRYLIKTRGQQVTLSCSPISGHRSVSWYQQTPGQGLQFLFEYFSETQRNKGNFPGRFSGRQFSNSRSEMNVSTLELGDSALYLCANLDRSTLFGANVLTFGAGSRLTVL.

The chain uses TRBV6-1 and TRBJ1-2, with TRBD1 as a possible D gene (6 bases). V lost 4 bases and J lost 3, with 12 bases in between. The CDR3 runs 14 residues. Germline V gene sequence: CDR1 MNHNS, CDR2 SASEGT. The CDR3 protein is CASSGTNRDYGYTF. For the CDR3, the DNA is TGTGCCAGCAGTGGAACAAACAGGGACTATGGCTACACCTTC.

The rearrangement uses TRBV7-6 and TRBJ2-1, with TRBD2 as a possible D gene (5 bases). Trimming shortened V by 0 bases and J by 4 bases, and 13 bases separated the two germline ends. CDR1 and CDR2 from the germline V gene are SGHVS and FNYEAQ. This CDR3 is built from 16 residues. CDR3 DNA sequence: TGTGCCAGCAGCTTAGCGGCTAGCCCTTTTTACAATGAGCAGTTCTTC. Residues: CASSLAASPFYNEQFF.

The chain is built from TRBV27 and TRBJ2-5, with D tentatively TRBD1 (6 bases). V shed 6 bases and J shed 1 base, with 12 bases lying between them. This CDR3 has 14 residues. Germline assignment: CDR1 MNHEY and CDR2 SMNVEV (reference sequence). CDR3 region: CASRARGPQETQYF. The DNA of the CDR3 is TGTGCCAGCAGAGCCAGGGGCCCCCAAGAGACCCAGTACTTC.